These 17 T cell receptor beta chains originate from one sample sequenced in a study of Ad26.COV2.S vaccination and SARS-CoV-2 variants. The assay was immunoSEQ multiplex PCR, and TCRdb's table has in-frame clones only and misses some. The repertoire holds about 350,000 clones, about 91% seen once, with roughly 3.9% in the top ten. The source was peripheral blood, collected after recovery from COVID-19. These receptors all stem from a human donor who had recovered from COVID-19.

V gene TRBV20-1 combines with J gene TRBJ2-7, with TRBD2 as a possible D gene (5 bases). This CDR3 spans 12 amino acids. Trimming pared 3 bases from V and 6 bases from J, leaving 12 bases between. Germline V lookup: CDR1 DFQATT, CDR2 SNEGSKA (reference sequence). CDR3 in amino acids: CSASLGGLEQYF. The CDR3 DNA sequence: TGCAGTGCTAGTCTAGGAGGCCTCGAGCAGTACTTC.

This chain links TRBV2 with TRBJ2-7, with 11 positions matching TRBD2. This CDR3 region has 13 residues. V shed 8 bases, J shed 4 bases, and the junction held 4 bases outside the gene matches. Germline V gene data show CDR1 as SNHLY and CDR2 as FYNNEI. DNA for the CDR3: TGTGCCAGCGAACTAGCGGGGGAGTACGAGCAGTACTTC. Protein product: CASELAGEYEQYF.

V is TRBV12-2 and J is TRBJ2-2; the DNA was not compared with TRBD2, the D call given in the table. TRBV12-2 is deemed a pseudogene. This CDR3 contains 16 residues. The CDR3 DNA reads as TGTGCAAGTCGCTCCGAGGTCTCCGGGGTTTCGGGGGAGCTGTTTTTT. Protein sequence: CASRSEVSGVSGELFF.

This chain connects TRBV19 to TRBJ1-2; D remains ambiguous. CDR3 length: 13 residues. Trimming took 4 bases from V and 5 from J, leaving 11 bases between them. The V gene's germline CDR1 is LNHDA and CDR2 SQIVND (reference sequence). CDR3 nucleotide sequence: TGTGCCAGTAGTAGTCTGCCCTCTTATGGCTACACCTTC. Amino acids: CASSSLPSYGYTF. The variable domain in full, completed from reference TRBV19 and TRBJ1-2, reads DGGITQSPKYLFRKEGQNVTLSCEQNLNHDAMYWYRQDPGQGLRLIYYSQIVNDFQKGDIAEGYSVSREKKESFPLTVTSAQKNPTAFYLCASSSLPSYGYTFGSGTRLTVV.

This clone has only one observation. The chain is built from TRBV11-2 and TRBJ1-6; 7 bases fit TRBD1. CDR3 length: 18 amino acids. Germline V gene lookup returns CDR1 SGHAT and CDR2 FQNNGV. The trim removed 4 bases at V and 10 bases at J, leaving 19 bases unmatched. Here the CDR3 reads CASSSRGGQSIMRSPLHF. The DNA for the CDR3 is TGTGCCAGCAGCTCCCGAGGGGGACAGTCAATTATGAGGTCACCCCTCCACTTT. The variable domain in full, completed from reference TRBV11-2 and TRBJ1-6, reads EAGVAQSPRYKIIEKRQSVAFWCNPISGHATLYWYQQILGQGPKLLIQFQNNGVVDDSQLPKDRFSAERLKGVDSTLKIQPAKLEDSAVYLCASSSRGGQSIMRSPLHFGNGTRLTVT.

The CDR3 DNA sequence: TGTGCCAGCAGCGGACCAACCTACGAGCAGTACTTC. As protein: CASSGPTYEQYF. V usage is TRBV9 and J usage is TRBJ2-7; D not resolved. Germline values: CDR1 SGDLS, CDR2 YYNGEE. The germline V and J ends were trimmed by 3 bases and 2 bases, with 6 bases remaining between them. The CDR3 contains 12 residues.

The rearrangement links TRBV7-9 to TRBJ1-3; no reliable D call. Germline V CDR1 and CDR2: SEHNR, FQNEAQ (reference sequence). The CDR3 contains 15 residues. Trimming stripped 2 bases from V and 1 base from J, with 9 bases between. CDR3 coding DNA: TGTGCCAGCAGCTTAACGGCGGGGTCTGGAAACACCATATATTTT. Its translation: CASSLTAGSGNTIYF.

On this clone itself: Other DNA sequences in this sample translate to the same CDR3. This chain uses TRBV6-5 with TRBJ1-1; TRBD1 is a possible D gene (5 bases). Germline CDR1 and CDR2: MNHEY and SVGAGI. The CDR3 totals 12 residues. V dropped 7 bases and J dropped 5 bases, with 11 bases sitting between them. CDR3 coding DNA: TGTGCCAGCAAACGGGGCCGAACTGAAGCTTTCTTT. It codes for CASKRGRTEAFF.

The chain couples TRBV5-6 to TRBJ2-2, with 9 bases matching TRBD2. V lost 1 base and J lost 2; bases outside the gene matches: 3. The germline V gene has CDR1 SGHDT and CDR2 YYEEEE. CDR3 length: 16 residues. CDR3 DNA: TGTGCCAGCAGCTTGTGGGGACTAGCAAACACCGGGGAGCTGTTTTTT. Translated, it gives CASSLWGLANTGELFF.

This chain joins TRBV4-1 and TRBJ2-7; D gene uncertain. Per germline, CDR1 MGHRA and CDR2 YSYEKL. V was shortened by 1 base and J by 5 bases, with 3 bases between the two germline ends. The CDR3 contains 11 residues. The CDR3 nucleotides read TGCGCCAGCAGCCAAGGGGACGAGCAGTACTTC. Translation gives CASSQGDEQYF.

The chain joins TRBV6-2 or TRBV6-3 to TRBJ2-7; D might be TRBD1 (5 bases). Germline values: CDR1 MNHEY, CDR2 SVGEGT. V was shortened by 0 bases and J by 3 bases, with 9 bases between the two germline ends. The CDR3 spans 14 residues. The CDR3 is CASSYSDTLYEQYF. CDR3 DNA sequence: TGTGCCAGCAGTTACTCGGACACGCTCTACGAGCAGTACTTC.

The chain has TRBV19 and TRBJ2-1, with unresolved D. This CDR3 has 13 amino acids. CDR1 and CDR2 (germline): LNHDA, SQIVND (reference sequence). V lost 3 bases to trimming and J lost 5 bases, with 8 bases between them. The CDR3 DNA is TGTGCCAGTAGTATCGGGCCCAACAATGAGCAGTTCTTC. Amino acid sequence: CASSIGPNNEQFF.

The chain is built from TRBV11-3 and TRBJ1-3, with D uncertain. CDR1 is SGHNT, CDR2 YENEEA, per germline. The CDR3 covers 13 residues. V was trimmed by 2 bases and J by 2 bases, leaving 4 bases between them. This CDR3 reads CASSLTAGNTIYF. The CDR3, as DNA: TGTGCCAGCAGCTTAACGGCTGGAAACACCATATATTTT.

DNA of the CDR3: TGTGCCAGCAGCTTACGGGCAGATAGCAATCAGCCCCAGCATTTT. Its translation: CASSLRADSNQPQHF. V and J are TRBV13 and TRBJ1-5; D is unresolved. The germline V and J ends were trimmed by 2 bases and 0 bases, with 8 bases remaining between them. CDR1 PRHDT and CDR2 FYEKMQ come from the germline V gene (reference sequence). This CDR3 comprises 15 residues.

The chain employs TRBV4-3 and TRBJ2-4; unclear D gene. V was cut by 1 base and J by 9 bases, with 10 bases left in between. The length of the CDR3 is 13 residues. The V gene's germline CDR1 is LGHNA and CDR2 YSLEER. CDR3 in amino acids: CASSQGSHGIQYF. The CDR3 DNA follows: TGCGCCAGCAGCCAAGGGTCCCATGGCATTCAGTACTTC.

This clone was recorded once. V gene TRBV13 combines with J gene TRBJ2-3; the match to TRBD2 covers 10 bases. The CDR3 is made up of 15 amino acids. Trimming cost V 3 bases and J 1 base; bases outside gene matches: 1. Germline CDR1 is PRHDT and CDR2 is FYEKMQ (reference sequence). The CDR3 DNA reads TGTGCCAGCAGCTTCACTAGCGGGGGCACAGATACGCAGTATTTT. Encoded protein: CASSFTSGGTDTQYF.

The chain is built from TRBV6-5 and TRBJ1-1; D may be TRBD1 (6 bases). Deletions cut 8 bases from V and 1 base from J, with 11 bases between. In germline, CDR1 is MNHEY, CDR2 SVGAGI. This CDR3 region has 13 residues. The CDR3 reads CASHGGRNTEAFF. The CDR3 bases are TGTGCCAGCCACGGGGGGCGGAACACTGAAGCTTTCTTT.